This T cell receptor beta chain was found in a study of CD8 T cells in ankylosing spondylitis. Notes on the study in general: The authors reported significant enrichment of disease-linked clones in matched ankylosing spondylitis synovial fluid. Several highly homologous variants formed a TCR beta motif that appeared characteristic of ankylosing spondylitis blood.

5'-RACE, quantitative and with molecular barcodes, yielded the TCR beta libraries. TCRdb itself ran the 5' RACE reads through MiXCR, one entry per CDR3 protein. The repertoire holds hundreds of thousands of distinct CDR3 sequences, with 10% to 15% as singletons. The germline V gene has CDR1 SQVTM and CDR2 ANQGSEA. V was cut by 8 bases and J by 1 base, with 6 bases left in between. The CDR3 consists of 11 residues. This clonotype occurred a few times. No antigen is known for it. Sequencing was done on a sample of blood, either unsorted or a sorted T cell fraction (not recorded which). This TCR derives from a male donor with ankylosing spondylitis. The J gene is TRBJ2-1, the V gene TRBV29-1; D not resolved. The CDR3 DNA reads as TGCAGCAGTCAATCCTACAATGAGCAGTTCTTC. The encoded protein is CSSQSYNEQFF.